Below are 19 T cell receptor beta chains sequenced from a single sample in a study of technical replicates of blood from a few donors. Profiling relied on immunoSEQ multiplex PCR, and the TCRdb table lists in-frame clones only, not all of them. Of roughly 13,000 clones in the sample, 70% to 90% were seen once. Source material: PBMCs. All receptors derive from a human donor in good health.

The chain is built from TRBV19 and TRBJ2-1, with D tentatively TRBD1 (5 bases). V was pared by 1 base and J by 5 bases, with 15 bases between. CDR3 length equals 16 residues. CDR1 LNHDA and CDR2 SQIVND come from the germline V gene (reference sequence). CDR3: CASSIGTRSLHNEQFF. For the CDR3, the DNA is TGTGCCAGTAGTATAGGGACAAGATCACTCCACAATGAGCAGTTCTTC.

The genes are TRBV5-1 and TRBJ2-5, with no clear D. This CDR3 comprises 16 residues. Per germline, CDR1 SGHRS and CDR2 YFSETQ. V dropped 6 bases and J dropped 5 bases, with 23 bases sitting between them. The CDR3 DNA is TGCGCCAGCACCCGTGATCGGGTAGGCGATCCCGAGACCCAGTACTTC. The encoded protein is CASTRDRVGDPETQYF.

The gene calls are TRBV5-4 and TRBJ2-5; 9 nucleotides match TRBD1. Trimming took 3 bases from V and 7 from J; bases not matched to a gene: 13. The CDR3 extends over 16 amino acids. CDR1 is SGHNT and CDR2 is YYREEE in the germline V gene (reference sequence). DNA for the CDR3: TGTGCCAGCAGCTCGGAGGGCTACAGGGGGCGGGGGACCCAGTACTTC. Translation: CASSSEGYRGRGTQYF.

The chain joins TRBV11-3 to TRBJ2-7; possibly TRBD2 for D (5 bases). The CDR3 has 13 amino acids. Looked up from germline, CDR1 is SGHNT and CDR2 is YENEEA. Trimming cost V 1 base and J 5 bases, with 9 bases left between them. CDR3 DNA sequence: TGTGCCAGCAGCTTAGGTGGGGAGAACGAGCAGTACTTC. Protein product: CASSLGGENEQYF. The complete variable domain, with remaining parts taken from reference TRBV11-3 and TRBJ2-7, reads EAGVVQSPRYKIIEKKQPVAFWCNPISGHNTLYWYLQNLGQGPELLIRYENEEAVDDSQLPKDRFSAERLKGVDSTLKIQPAELGDSAVYLCASSLGGENEQYFGPGTRLTVT.

The CDR3 here is CASSLYYGENQPQHF. Here the CDR3 DNA reads TGTGCCAGCAGCCTCTATTACGGAGAGAATCAGCCCCAGCATTTT. The chain recombines TRBV6-5 with TRBJ1-5, with D unresolved. Per the germline V gene, CDR1 is MNHEY and CDR2 is SVGAGI. V shed 6 bases and J shed 4 bases, with 16 bases lying between them. The CDR3 has 15 residues.

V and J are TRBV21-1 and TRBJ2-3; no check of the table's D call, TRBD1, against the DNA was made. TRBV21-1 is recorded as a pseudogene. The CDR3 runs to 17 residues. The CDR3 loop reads CASSKGRTGTGTDTQYF. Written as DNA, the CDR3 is TGTGCCAGCAGCAAAGGTCGGACAGGGACCGGGACAGATACGCAGTATTTT.

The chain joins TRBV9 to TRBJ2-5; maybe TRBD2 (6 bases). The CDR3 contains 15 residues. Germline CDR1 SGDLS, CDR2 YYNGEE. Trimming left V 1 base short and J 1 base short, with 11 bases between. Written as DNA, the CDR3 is TGTGCCAGCAGCGTAATGGGCGGGACCCAAGAGACCCAGTACTTC. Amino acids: CASSVMGGTQETQYF.

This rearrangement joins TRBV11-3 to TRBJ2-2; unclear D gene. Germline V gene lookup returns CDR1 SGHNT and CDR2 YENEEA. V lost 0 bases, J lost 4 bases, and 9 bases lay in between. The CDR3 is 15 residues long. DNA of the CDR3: TGTGCCAGCAGCTTAGACCCCGGAGCCACCGGGGAGCTGTTTTTT. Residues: CASSLDPGATGELFF.

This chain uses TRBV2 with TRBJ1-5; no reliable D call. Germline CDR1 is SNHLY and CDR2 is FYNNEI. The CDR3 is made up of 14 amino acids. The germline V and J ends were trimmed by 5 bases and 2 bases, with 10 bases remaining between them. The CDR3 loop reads CASSPVGGNQPQHF. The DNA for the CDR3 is TGTGCCAGCAGTCCAGTTGGTGGCAATCAGCCCCAGCATTTT.

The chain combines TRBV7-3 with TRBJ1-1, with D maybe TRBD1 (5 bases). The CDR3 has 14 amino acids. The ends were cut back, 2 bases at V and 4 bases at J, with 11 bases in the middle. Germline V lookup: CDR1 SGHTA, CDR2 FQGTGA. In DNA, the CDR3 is TGTGCCAGCAGCTTATCCGGGGGTATCACTGAAGCTTTCTTT. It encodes CASSLSGGITEAFF.

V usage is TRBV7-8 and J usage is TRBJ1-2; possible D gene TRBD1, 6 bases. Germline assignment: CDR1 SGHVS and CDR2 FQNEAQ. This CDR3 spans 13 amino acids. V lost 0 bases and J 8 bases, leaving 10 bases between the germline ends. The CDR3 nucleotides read TGTGCCAGCAGCTTAGCCAAGACAGGCGGCTACACCTTC. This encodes CASSLAKTGGYTF.

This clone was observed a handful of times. The CDR3 nucleotides read TGTGCCAGTAGTATAATGGAGGGTTACAATGAGCAGTTCTTC. This encodes CASSIMEGYNEQFF. The gene calls are TRBV19 and TRBJ2-1; possible D gene TRBD2, 6 bases. The germline V gene encodes CDR1 LNHDA and CDR2 SQIVND (reference sequence). Trimming removed 2 bases at V and 4 bases at J, with 9 bases between. The CDR3 has 14 residues. The variable domain in full, with the rest retrieved from reference TRBV19 and TRBJ2-1, is DGGITQSPKYLFRKEGQNVTLSCEQNLNHDAMYWYRQDPGQGLRLIYYSQIVNDFQKGDIAEGYSVSREKKESFPLTVTSAQKNPTAFYLCASSIMEGYNEQFFGPGTRLTVL.

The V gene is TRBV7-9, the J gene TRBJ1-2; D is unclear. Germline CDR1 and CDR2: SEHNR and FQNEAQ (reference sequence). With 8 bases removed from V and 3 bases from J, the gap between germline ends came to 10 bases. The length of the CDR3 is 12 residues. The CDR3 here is CASVAQDYGYTF. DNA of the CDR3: TGTGCCAGCGTAGCGCAGGACTATGGCTACACCTTC.

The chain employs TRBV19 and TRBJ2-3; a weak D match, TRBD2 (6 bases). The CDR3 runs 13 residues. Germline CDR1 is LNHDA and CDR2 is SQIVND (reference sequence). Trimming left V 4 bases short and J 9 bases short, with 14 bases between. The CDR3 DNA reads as TGTGCCAGTAGTAGCGGGACCTCCGCGACGCAGTATTTT. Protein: CASSSGTSATQYF.

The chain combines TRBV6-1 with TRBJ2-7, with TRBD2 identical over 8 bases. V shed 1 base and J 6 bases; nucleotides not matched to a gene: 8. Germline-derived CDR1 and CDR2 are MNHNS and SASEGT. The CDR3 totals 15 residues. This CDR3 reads CASSEEGAGGSEQYF. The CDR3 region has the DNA TGTGCCAGCAGTGAAGAGGGTGCGGGAGGATCCGAGCAGTACTTC.

The CDR3 coding sequence is TGTGCCAGCCCCCGGGACAGCCTCTCTGAAGCTTTCTTT. Protein: CASPRDSLSEAFF. The rearrangement links TRBV6-1 to TRBJ1-1; 7 bases are shared with TRBD1. Germline-derived CDR1 and CDR2 are MNHNS and SASEGT. The V and J ends lost 8 bases and 6 bases, in that order; junction bases with no gene match: 9. CDR3 length: 13 amino acids.

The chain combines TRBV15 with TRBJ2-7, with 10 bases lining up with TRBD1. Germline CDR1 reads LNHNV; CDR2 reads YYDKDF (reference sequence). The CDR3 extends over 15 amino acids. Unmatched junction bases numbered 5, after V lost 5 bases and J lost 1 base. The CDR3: CATSVGTGVSYEQYF. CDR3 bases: TGTGCCACCAGCGTCGGGACAGGGGTGTCCTACGAGCAGTACTTC.

CDR3 region: CASSPGDQPQHF. The DNA for the CDR3 is TGTGCCAGCTCACCAGGAGATCAGCCCCAGCATTTT. The J gene is TRBJ1-5, the V gene TRBV18, with D hard to call. CDR3 length: 12 residues. The V gene's germline CDR1 is KGHSH and CDR2 LQKENI. V lost 2 bases and J 5 bases, leaving 4 bases between the germline ends.

This CDR3 reads CSVRVLGTSYEQYF. DNA of the CDR3: TGCAGCGTCCGCGTTCTAGGGACTTCCTACGAGCAGTACTTC. The chain has TRBV29-1 and TRBJ2-7, with D possibly matching TRBD2 (6 bases). V was cut by 6 bases and J by 1 base, with 16 bases left in between. The germline V gene has CDR1 SQVTM and CDR2 ANQGSEA. The CDR3 covers 14 residues.